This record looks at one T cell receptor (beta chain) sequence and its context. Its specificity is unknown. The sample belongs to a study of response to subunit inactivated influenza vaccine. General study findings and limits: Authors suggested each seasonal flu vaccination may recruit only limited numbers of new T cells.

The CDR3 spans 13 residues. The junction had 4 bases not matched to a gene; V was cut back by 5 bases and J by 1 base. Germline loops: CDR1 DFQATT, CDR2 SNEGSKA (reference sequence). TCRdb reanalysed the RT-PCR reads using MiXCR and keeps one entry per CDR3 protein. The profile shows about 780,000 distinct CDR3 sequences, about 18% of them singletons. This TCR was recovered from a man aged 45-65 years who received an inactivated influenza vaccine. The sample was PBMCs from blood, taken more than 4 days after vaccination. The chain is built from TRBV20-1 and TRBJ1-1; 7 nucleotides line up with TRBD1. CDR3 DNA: TGCAGTGCTGCCGGGACAGAGAACACTGAAGCTTTCTTT. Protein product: CSAAGTENTEAFF.